One sample yielded the 7 T cell receptor beta chains listed below, sequenced in a study of OX40 agonist ivuxolimab in advanced cancers. The method was immunoSEQ multiplex PCR; TCRdb's version includes in-frame clones alone and lacks a portion of them. The table has roughly 73,000 clones, 85% to 90% seen once. The sequenced sample was CD4+ or CD8+ T cells sorted from blood, obtained in a trial of the OX40 agonist ivuxolimab. These receptors were collected from an adult with an advanced solid tumor such as melanoma, head and neck, liver or kidney cancer.

The rearrangement links TRBV4-1 to TRBJ2-7; the D gene is possibly TRBD1 (6 bases). Germline V gene sequence: CDR1 MGHRA, CDR2 YSYEKL. V shed 4 bases and J shed 3 bases, with 16 bases lying between them. The CDR3 totals 15 residues. CDR3 bases: TGCGCCAGCAGCCTCCGGGACACTGTCAACTACGAGCAGTACTTC. As protein: CASSLRDTVNYEQYF.

This chain joins TRBV30 and TRBJ1-4; D call uncertain. This CDR3 is 12 amino acids long. Germline CDR1 GTSNPN, CDR2 SVGIG (reference sequence). The germline V and J ends were trimmed by 2 bases and 7 bases, with 8 bases remaining between them. The CDR3 nucleotides read TGTGCCTGGAGTCGTTCCAGTGAAAAACTGTTTTTT. Protein product: CAWSRSSEKLFF.

The chain has TRBV19 and TRBJ1-1, with unresolved D. The CDR3 spans 14 residues. Trimming removed 7 bases at V and 1 base at J, with 13 bases between. The germline V gene encodes CDR1 LNHDA and CDR2 SQIVND (reference sequence). This CDR3 is CASTKDGANTEAFF. CDR3 nucleotide sequence: TGTGCCAGTACGAAAGACGGAGCGAACACTGAAGCTTTCTTT.

The J gene is TRBJ2-1, the V gene TRBV5-5; 9 bases agree with TRBD1. J lost 8 bases, V lost 4 bases, and 16 bases had no gene match. Germline-derived CDR1 and CDR2 are SGHKS and YYEKEE (reference sequence). The CDR3 runs 17 residues. For the CDR3, the DNA is TGTGCCAGCAGCCCTCTCGGGACAGGGAAGGGACAGGATGAGCAGTTCTTC. Translating gives CASSPLGTGKGQDEQFF.

This CDR3 reads CASTWREKSEQYF. CDR3 sequence (DNA): TGTGCCAGCACCTGGCGGGAAAAAAGCGAGCAGTACTTC. The V and J genes are TRBV2 and TRBJ2-7, with D possibly matching TRBD2 (6 bases). Trimming cost V 7 bases and J 6 bases, with 16 bases left between them. Germline lookup yields CDR1 SNHLY and CDR2 FYNNEI. The CDR3 length is 13 residues.

The chain is built from TRBV27 and TRBJ2-1; TRBD2 aligns across 11 bases. With 2 bases clipped from V and 0 bases from J, the junction kept 6 bases outside the gene matches. The CDR3 has 18 amino acids. Per germline, CDR1 MNHEY and CDR2 SMNVEV (reference sequence). In nucleotides, the CDR3 is TGTGCCAGCAGTTTAAGACTAGCGGGACCCTCCTCCTACAATGAGCAGTTCTTC. Its translation is CASSLRLAGPSSYNEQFF.

This chain joins TRBV27 and TRBJ2-7, with TRBD2 identical over 8 bases. The CDR3 is 14 amino acids. The V segment lost 6 bases and the J segment 3 bases; nucleotides outside the gene matches: 7. Per germline, CDR1 MNHEY and CDR2 SMNVEV (reference sequence). The DNA for the CDR3 is TGTGCCAGCAGCCCCGGGACTAGAATCTACGAGCAGTACTTC. Its protein is CASSPGTRIYEQYF.